Listed below are T cell receptor beta chains from one sample, sequenced in a study of blood T cell repertoires in COVID-19. The repertoire was sequenced with immunoSEQ multiplex PCR; TCRdb's copy has only in-frame clones and lacks some. The profile covers roughly 62,000 clones, with over 85% appearing a single time and about 5.4% taken by the ten largest. What was sequenced was peripheral blood. These receptor sequences come from a human donor in a cohort sampled during active COVID-19. CDR3s include the opening cysteine and the closing phenylalanine or tryptophan. A D gene is named only where the DNA matches it firmly. Some rows mark clone size as missing; the rest say once, few, many or name a class of expanded clone.

j_gene | v_gene | abundance | d_gene | CDR3nt | CDR3aa
TRBJ1-3 | TRBV7-9 | NA | NA | TGTGCCAGCAGCTCCAAGGGGGCTGGAAACACCATATATTTT | CASSSKGAGNTIYF
TRBJ1-2 | TRBV3-1/TRBV3-2 | NA | TRBD1 | TGTGCCAGCAGCCGGGGACAGAACTATGGCTACACCTTC | CASSRGQNYGYTF
TRBJ1-4 | TRBV11-3 | NA | TRBD1 | TGTGCCAGCAGCTTAGTGACAGGGTTCAATGAAAAACTGTTTTTT | CASSLVTGFNEKLFF
TRBJ2-1 | TRBV20-1 | NA | NA | TGCAGTGCTAGACGAGGCAATGAGCAGTTCTTC | CSARRGNEQFF
TRBJ2-3 | TRBV9 | once | NA | TGTGCCAGCAGCGTAGGCGGCTTAACAGATACGCAGTATTTT | CASSVGGLTDTQYF
TRBJ2-7 | TRBV5-4 | NA | TRBD2 | TGTGCCAGCAGTTCCGGCGGACTAGCGGGGTACTCCTACGAGCAGTACTTC | CASSSGGLAGYSYEQYF
TRBJ2-7 | TRBV29-1 | once | NA | TGCAGCGTTGGGGCCGGGACAACCTACGAGCAGTACTTC | CSVGAGTTYEQYF
TRBJ2-1 | TRBV11-2 | NA | NA | TGTGCCAGCAGCTTAGATCCTAGCAATGAGCAGTTCTTC | CASSLDPSNEQFF
TRBJ2-7 | TRBV6-2/TRBV6-3 | once | NA | TGTGCCAGCAGTCGGGAGACTAACCAGTACGAGCAGTACTTC | CASSRETNQYEQYF
TRBJ1-1 | TRBV28 | NA | TRBD1 | TGTGCCAGCAGTTCGGCACTAGGGACAGATGATGGCACTGAAGCTTTCTTT | CASSSALGTDDGTEAFF
TRBJ2-7 | TRBV30 | NA | NA | TGTGCCTGGAGTGTTATCCTATCTTACGAGCAGTACTTC | CAWSVILSYEQYF
TRBJ1-2 | TRBV5-6 | NA | NA | TGTGCCAGCAGCGAGGGCTCGATGATTTCCGGCTACACCTTC | CASSEGSMISGYTF